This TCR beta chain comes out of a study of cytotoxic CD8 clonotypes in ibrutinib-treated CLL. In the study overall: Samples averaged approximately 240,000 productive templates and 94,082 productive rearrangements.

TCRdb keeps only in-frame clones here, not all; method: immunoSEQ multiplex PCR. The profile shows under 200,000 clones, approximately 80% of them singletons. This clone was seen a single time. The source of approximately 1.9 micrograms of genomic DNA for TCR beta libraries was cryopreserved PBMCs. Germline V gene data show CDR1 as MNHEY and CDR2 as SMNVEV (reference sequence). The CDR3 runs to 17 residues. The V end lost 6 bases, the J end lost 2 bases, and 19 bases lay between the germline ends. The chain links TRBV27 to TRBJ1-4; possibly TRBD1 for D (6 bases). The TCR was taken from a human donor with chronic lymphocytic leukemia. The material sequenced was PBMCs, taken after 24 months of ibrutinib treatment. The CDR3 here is CASSLTGWRSTNEKLFF. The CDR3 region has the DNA TGTGCCAGCAGCTTGACAGGTTGGCGGTCGACTAATGAAAAACTGTTTTTT.